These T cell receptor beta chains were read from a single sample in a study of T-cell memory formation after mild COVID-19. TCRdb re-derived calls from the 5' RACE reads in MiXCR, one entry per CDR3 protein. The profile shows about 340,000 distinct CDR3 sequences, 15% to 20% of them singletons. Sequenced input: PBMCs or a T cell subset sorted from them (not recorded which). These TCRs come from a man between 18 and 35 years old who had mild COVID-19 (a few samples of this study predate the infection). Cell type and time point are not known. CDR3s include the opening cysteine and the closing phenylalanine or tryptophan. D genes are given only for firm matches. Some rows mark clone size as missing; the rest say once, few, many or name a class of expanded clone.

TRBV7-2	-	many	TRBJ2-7	TGTGCCAGCAGCTCACGGACCCTAGACTACGAGCAGTACTTC	CASSSRTLDYEQYF
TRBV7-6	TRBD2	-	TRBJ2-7	TGTGCCAGCAGCTTAGGGGGGACTAGCGCCTACGAGCAGTACTTC	CASSLGGTSAYEQYF
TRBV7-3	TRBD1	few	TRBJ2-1	TGTGCCAGCAGCCCGAGGGGACAGGGGTACAATGAGCAGTTCTTC	CASSPRGQGYNEQFF
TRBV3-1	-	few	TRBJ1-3	TGTGCCAGCAGCCCGGACAGAAACACCATATATTTT	CASSPDRNTIYF
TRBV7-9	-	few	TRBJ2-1	TGTGCCAGCAAAGCCGGGACAATTGGAAACAATGAGCAGTTCTTC	CASKAGTIGNNEQFF
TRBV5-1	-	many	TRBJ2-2	TGCGCCAGCAGCCTGACAGGGAACACCGGGGAGCTGTTTTTT	CASSLTGNTGELFF
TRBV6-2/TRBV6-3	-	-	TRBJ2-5	TGTGCCAGCCGCGAGTGGGGGTACCAAGAGACCCAGTACTTC	CASREWGYQETQYF
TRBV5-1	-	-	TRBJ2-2	TGCGCCAGCAGCTTAGGTCCGACCTCGAACACCGGGGAGCTGTTTTTT	CASSLGPTSNTGELFF
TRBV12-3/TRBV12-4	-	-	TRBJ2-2	TGTGCCAGCAGTTGGTCCACCGGGGAGCTGTTTTTT	CASSWSTGELFF
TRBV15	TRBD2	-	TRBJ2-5	TGTGCCACCAGCAGGAGGACTAGCGGGGAGACCCAGTACTTC	CATSRRTSGETQYF
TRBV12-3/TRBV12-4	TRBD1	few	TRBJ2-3	TGTGCCAGCAGCAAGACAGGGGCAGGGTCAGATACGCAGTATTTT	CASSKTGAGSDTQYF
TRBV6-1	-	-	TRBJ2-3	TGTGCCAGCAGTGGCGCCAACACAGATACGCAGTATTTT	CASSGANTDTQYF
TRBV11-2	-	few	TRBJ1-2	TGTGCCAGCAGCTTAGAAGGATCTGGCTACACCTTC	CASSLEGSGYTF
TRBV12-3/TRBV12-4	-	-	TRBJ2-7	TGTGCCAGCAGTTCGGGACCCTACGAGCAGTACTTC	CASSSGPYEQYF
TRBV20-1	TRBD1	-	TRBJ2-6	TGCAGTGCAACAACCGGGACAGGGTACGGGGCCAACGTCCTGACTTTC	CSATTGTGYGANVLTF
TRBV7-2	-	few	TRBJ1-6	TGTGCCAGCAGCTTAACCTTTGTTGGGAATTCACCCCTCCACTTT	CASSLTFVGNSPLHF
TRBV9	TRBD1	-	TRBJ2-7	TGTGCCAGCAGCGTTCGGGCAGGGGGCTACGAGCAGTACTTC	CASSVRAGGYEQYF
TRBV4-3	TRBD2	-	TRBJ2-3	TGCGCCAGCAGCCAATGGCCCCTCGGGACTAGCGGGGGGGCAAGGGTCGGTACGCAGTATTTT	CASSQWPLGTSGGARVGTQYF
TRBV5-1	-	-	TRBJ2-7	TGCGCCAGCAGCCGTCGGGACTCCTACGAGCAGTACTTC	CASSRRDSYEQYF
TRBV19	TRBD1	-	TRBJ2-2	TGTGCCAGTACAAGGACAGGGACCGGGGAGCTGTTTTTT	CASTRTGTGELFF
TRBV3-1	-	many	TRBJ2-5	TGTGCCAGCAGACTCCTCGAGACCCAGTACTTC	CASRLLETQYF
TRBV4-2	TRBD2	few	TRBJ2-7	TGTGCCAGCAGCCAAGATCTCAAGCGGGGGGAAGGCGAGCAGTACTTC	CASSQDLKRGEGEQYF
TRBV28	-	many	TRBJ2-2	TGTGCCAGCAGTTGGGAGTCCACCGGGGAGCTGTTTTTT	CASSWESTGELFF
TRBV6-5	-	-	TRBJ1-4	TGTGCCAGCAGTCGACGGGGGGAAAAACTGTTTTTT	CASSRRGEKLFF
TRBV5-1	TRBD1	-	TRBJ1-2	TGCGCCAGCAGCCCGGGAGGCGGGACAGCCGGCTACACCTTC	CASSPGGGTAGYTF
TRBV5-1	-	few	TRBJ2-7	TGCGCCAGCAGCATAACAGGGAACGGGTACGAGCAGTACTTC	CASSITGNGYEQYF
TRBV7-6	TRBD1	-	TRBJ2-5	TGCGCCAGCAGCTTAGGTTGGACAGGCCAAGAGACCCAGTACTTC	CASSLGWTGQETQYF
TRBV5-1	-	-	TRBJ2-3	TGCGCCAGCAGCTTCTTCGGGGGGCGCACAGATACGCAGTATTTT	CASSFFGGRTDTQYF
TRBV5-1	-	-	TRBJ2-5	TGCGCCAGCAGCCACGGGACACGCCAAGAGACCCAGTACTTC	CASSHGTRQETQYF
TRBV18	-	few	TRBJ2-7	TGTGCCAGCTCCCGTACGGGATACTACGAGCAGTACTTC	CASSRTGYYEQYF
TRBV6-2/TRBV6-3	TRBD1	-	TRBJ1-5	TGTGCCAGCAGCGAGGACAGGTATCAGCCCCAGCATTTT	CASSEDRYQPQHF
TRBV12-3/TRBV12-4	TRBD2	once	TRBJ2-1	TGTGACAGCAGTTTAGTCGGCCCTAGCGGGGGGTTCCACAATGAGCAGTTCTTC	CDSSLVGPSGGFHNEQFF
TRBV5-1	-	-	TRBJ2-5	TGCGCCAGCAGCTTGGACAGCGAGGCGTTGGAGACCCAGTACTTC	CASSLDSEALETQYF
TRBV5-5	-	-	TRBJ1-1	TGTGCCAGCAGCCTACAGACACTAAACACTGAAGCTTTCTTT	CASSLQTLNTEAFF
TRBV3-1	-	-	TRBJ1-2	TGTGCCAGCAGCCAAAACGGCCGCGGACGACTTGGCTACACCTTC	CASSQNGRGRLGYTF
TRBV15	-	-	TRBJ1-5	TGTGCCACCAGGGGTCAGGCGTCCATCCATCAGCCCCAGCATTTT	CATRGQASIHQPQHF
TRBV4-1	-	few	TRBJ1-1	TGCGCCAGCAGCCAAGTGAAAGTGGACTGCCGAGCTTTCTTT	CASSQVKVDCRAFF
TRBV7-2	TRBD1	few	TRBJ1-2	TGTGCCAGCAGCCGGGACAGTGACTATGGCTACACCTTC	CASSRDSDYGYTF
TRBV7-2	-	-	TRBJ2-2	TGTGCCAGCAGCTTAAGGCTAGGATACACCGGGGAGCTGTTTTTT	CASSLRLGYTGELFF
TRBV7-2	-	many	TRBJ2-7	TGTGCCAGCAGCTTAGTCAGCTCCTACGAGCAGTACTTC	CASSLVSSYEQYF
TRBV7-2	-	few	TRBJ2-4	TGTGCCAGCAGCTTGTACTTGACCAAAAACATTCAGTACTTC	CASSLYLTKNIQYF
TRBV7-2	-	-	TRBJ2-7	TGTGCCAGCAGCTTATCTGGGACCACCGTACACGAGCAGTACTTC	CASSLSGTTVHEQYF
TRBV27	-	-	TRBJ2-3	TGTGCCAGCAGTTTAGGGGTCGGCACAGATACGCAGTATTTT	CASSLGVGTDTQYF
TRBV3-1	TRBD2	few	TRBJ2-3	TGTGCCAGCAGCCATCAGGGTAGCGGGGTTCTAAGCACAGATACGCAGTATTTT	CASSHQGSGVLSTDTQYF
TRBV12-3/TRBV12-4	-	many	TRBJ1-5	TGTGCCAGCAGTTGGGGTAGCAATCAGCCCCAGCATTTT	CASSWGSNQPQHF
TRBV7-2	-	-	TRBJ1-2	TGTGCCAGCAGCTTAGTGCAGGGGCCTTACTATGGCTACACCTTC	CASSLVQGPYYGYTF
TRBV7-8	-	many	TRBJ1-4	TGTGCCAGCAGCTTATCAAGCCTCGGGGAAAAACTGTTTTTT	CASSLSSLGEKLFF
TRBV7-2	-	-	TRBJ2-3	TGTGCCAGCAGCTTACAGCCCCTCCGGGGACGAGATACGCAGTATTTT	CASSLQPLRGRDTQYF
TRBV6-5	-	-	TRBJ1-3	TGTGCCAGCAGTTACTCGAGTTCAGGTCGAAACTCTGGAAACACCATATATTTT	CASSYSSSGRNSGNTIYF
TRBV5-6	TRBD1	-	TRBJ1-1	TGTGCCAGCAGCCTAGGACAGGGGGCTTTTGGGACTGAAGCTTTCTTT	CASSLGQGAFGTEAFF